These 8 T cell receptor beta chains were sequenced from one sample in a study of blood T cell repertoires in COVID-19. Profiling relied on immunoSEQ multiplex PCR, and the TCRdb table lists in-frame clones only, not all of them. Among about 480,000 clones listed, 85% to 90% were seen once. Material: PBMCs or T cells enriched from blood (not recorded which). The receptors here all came from a woman in her forties who had recovered from COVID-19.

This CDR3 reads CASSLIPGTSGVAKNIQYF. The CDR3 bases are TGTGCCAGCAGCTTAATCCCTGGGACTAGCGGGGTAGCCAAAAACATTCAGTACTTC. This sequence joins TRBV7-2 and TRBJ2-4; 13 nucleotides line up with TRBD2. The germline CDR1 and CDR2 sequences are SGHTA and FQGNSA. The length of the CDR3 is 19 residues. V lost 2 bases and J lost 0; bases outside the gene matches: 7.

This clone has a single count. The chain joins TRBV24-1 to TRBJ2-7; 8 nucleotides align to TRBD2. The CDR3 is 13 residues long. The V gene's germline CDR1 is KGHDR and CDR2 SFDVKD. The junction had 6 bases not matched to a gene; V was cut back by 5 bases and J by 7 bases. The CDR3 loop is CATSGFGRGEQYF. The DNA of the CDR3 is TGTGCCACCAGTGGCTTCGGGAGGGGTGAGCAGTACTTC.

V is TRBV5-6 and J is TRBJ2-5; a possible D gene is TRBD2 (6 bases). V shed 4 bases and J shed 8 bases, with 15 bases lying between them. The CDR3 has 13 residues. CDR1 is SGHDT, CDR2 YYEEEE, per germline. The CDR3 nucleotides read TGTGCCAGCAGCCTTGGACTATCCCGTACCCAGTACTTC. This sequence encodes CASSLGLSRTQYF.

The V gene is TRBV19, the J gene TRBJ1-5; TRBD1 might be the D (6 bases). Germline V gene lookup returns CDR1 LNHDA and CDR2 SQIVND (reference sequence). The CDR3 loop spans 16 amino acids. V was trimmed by 10 bases and J by 1 base, leaving 20 bases between them. The CDR3 DNA follows: TGTGCCACAAAACCGGGACACTTGAGGAGCAATCAGCCCCAGCATTTT. Protein product: CATKPGHLRSNQPQHF.

The rearrangement joins TRBV21-1 to TRBJ1-5; TRBD1 is the table's D call, not checked against the DNA. TRBV21-1 is deemed a pseudogene. The CDR3 is made up of 16 amino acids. The CDR3 DNA follows: TGTGCCAGCAGCAAAGTTTGGGCAGGGATCCATCAGCCCCAGCATTTT. This translates into CASSKVWAGIHQPQHF.

The chain combines TRBV27 with TRBJ1-1, with D hard to call. V shed 3 bases and J shed 8 bases, with 13 bases lying between them. In germline, CDR1 is MNHEY, CDR2 SMNVEV (reference sequence). The CDR3 covers 13 residues. This chain's CDR3 is CASSLDFAGEAFF. CDR3 in DNA: TGTGCCAGCAGTTTGGACTTTGCGGGCGAAGCTTTCTTT.

This clone was seen only once. The chain has TRBV20-1 and TRBJ1-1; D gene unclear. Germline V CDR1 and CDR2: DFQATT, SNEGSKA (reference sequence). The CDR3 runs 9 residues. CDR3: CIPGTEAFF. Written as DNA, the CDR3 is TGCATTCCAGGCACTGAAGCTTTCTTT.

The rearrangement uses TRBV23-1 and TRBJ2-7; 7 bases line up with TRBD2. TRBV23-1 is treated as an ORF (open reading frame) with a function not yet certain. This CDR3 comprises 14 residues. V was clipped by 1 base and J by 6 bases; unmatched bases: 6. In DNA form, the CDR3 reads TGCGCCAGCAGTCAATGGGGTTCGGGGGGCGAGCAGTACTTC. Its translation is CASSQWGSGGEQYF.